The 26 T cell receptor beta chains in this list originate from one sample, sequenced in a study of cytomegalovirus exposure and HLA in healthy donors. This PCR relied on a set of 60 Vbeta primers and 13 Jbeta primers. This table comes from immunoSEQ multiplex PCR, and its TCRdb copy is limited to in-frame clones, with some not included. Of approximately 77,000 clones in the sample, over 70% are singletons; the top ten hold roughly 7.2%. Sequenced sample: PBMCs. The source of these receptors is a woman aged 40 to 50 in good health and CMV-seronegative.

The chain carries TRBV7-3 and TRBJ2-3; tentatively, D is TRBD2 (5 bases). Trimming stripped 0 bases from V and 3 bases from J, with 10 bases between. This CDR3 is 15 amino acids long. The germline CDR1 and CDR2 sequences are SGHTA and FQGTGA. This CDR3 reads CASSLTGSETDTQYF. The DNA for the CDR3 is TGTGCCAGCAGCTTAACCGGTAGCGAGACAGATACGCAGTATTTT.

The chain is built from TRBV28 and TRBJ1-1; D possibly corresponds to TRBD1 (5 bases). From germline, CDR1 is MDHEN and CDR2 SYDVKM. V shed 4 bases and J shed 1 base, with 7 bases lying between them. The CDR3 runs to 13 residues. The CDR3 reads CASSSTGNTEAFF. The CDR3 region has the DNA TGTGCCAGCAGTTCCACAGGGAACACTGAAGCTTTCTTT.

The chain has TRBV9 and TRBJ2-7; 8 bases agree with TRBD2. Germline V gives CDR1 SGDLS, CDR2 YYNGEE. V lost 4 bases, J lost 0 bases, and 6 bases stayed unmatched. This CDR3 is built from 15 residues. The DNA of the CDR3 is TGTGCCAGCAGCCCGCGGGGGGCCAGCTCCTACGAGCAGTACTTC. It is translated as CASSPRGASSYEQYF.

The chain uses TRBV2 and TRBJ1-4; 7 bases align to TRBD1. V dropped 4 bases and J dropped 4; count of bases not matched to a gene: 9. The CDR3 loop spans 16 amino acids. Germline assignment: CDR1 SNHLY and CDR2 FYNNEI. Here the CDR3 reads CASSGRTGRNNEKLFF. The CDR3 nucleotides read TGTGCCAGCAGTGGGCGGACAGGACGCAATAATGAAAAACTGTTTTTT.

In DNA, the CDR3 is TGTGCCAGCAGCTTACTAGGGGGCGACTATGGCTACACCTTC. Its protein product is CASSLLGGDYGYTF. The chain combines TRBV7-2 with TRBJ1-2, with 7 bases fitting TRBD1. Per the germline V gene, CDR1 is SGHTA and CDR2 is FQGNSA. Trimming at V came to 2 bases and at J to 3 bases, leaving 3 bases not matched to a gene. The CDR3 contains 14 residues.

The chain has TRBV7-8 and TRBJ1-6; a possible D gene is TRBD1 (6 bases). The germline gives CDR1 SGHVS, CDR2 FQNEAQ. Trimming left V 6 bases short and J 10 bases short, with 19 bases between. The CDR3 totals 15 residues. Here the CDR3 reads CASRVGDTTRSPLHF. In DNA, the CDR3 is TGTGCCAGCAGGGTAGGGGACACAACGAGGTCACCCCTCCACTTT.

The chain joins TRBV7-9 to TRBJ2-7, with D unresolved. Germline assignment: CDR1 SEHNR and CDR2 FQNEAQ (reference sequence). V was cut by 2 bases and J by 2 bases, with 4 bases left in between. The CDR3 totals 12 residues. The CDR3 nucleotides are TGTGCCAGCAGCTTATTCGCCTACGAGCAGTACTTC. It translates to CASSLFAYEQYF. Together with reference TRBV7-9 and TRBJ2-7, the CDR3 gives the full variable domain: DTGVSQNPRHKITKRGQNVTFRCDPISEHNRLYWYRQTLGQGPEFLTYFQNEAQLEKSRLLSDRFSAERPKGSFSTLEIQRTEQGDSAMYLCASSLFAYEQYFGPGTRLTVT.

This clone has only a few counts. The chain joins TRBV7-9 to TRBJ2-5; a possible D gene is TRBD2 (6 bases). V was cut by 5 bases and J by 2 bases, with 12 bases left in between. Germline CDR1 reads SEHNR; CDR2 reads FQNEAQ (reference sequence). The CDR3 totals 14 residues. Written as DNA, the CDR3 is TGTGCCAGCAGCCTTTCAGGAGGGCAAGAGACCCAGTACTTC. This translates into CASSLSGGQETQYF.

V is TRBV28 and J is TRBJ2-1, with 11 bases fitting TRBD2. V dropped 1 base and J dropped 3; count of bases not matched to a gene: 11. CDR3 length equals 19 residues. CDR1 is MDHEN and CDR2 is SYDVKM in the germline V gene. DNA for the CDR3: TGTGCCAGCAGTTTATTTGGACTAGCGGGCCGGCAGGGCTACAATGAGCAGTTCTTC. It encodes CASSLFGLAGRQGYNEQFF.

The rearrangement links TRBV5-4 to TRBJ2-3; 13 bases are shared with TRBD2. This CDR3 is built from 18 residues. Germline trimming cut 0 bases from V and 3 bases from J; bases unmatched to any gene: 7. CDR1 and CDR2 from the germline V gene are SGHNT and YYREEE (reference sequence). The CDR3 is CASSLGGLAGLRTDTQYF. DNA of the CDR3: TGTGCCAGCAGCTTGGGGGGACTAGCGGGATTACGGACAGATACGCAGTATTTT.

The chain couples TRBV15 to TRBJ2-7, with 8 bases identical to TRBD2. This CDR3 is 14 amino acids long. The trim removed 6 bases at V and 5 bases at J, leaving 9 bases unmatched. Germline V gene data show CDR1 as LNHNV and CDR2 as YYDKDF (reference sequence). The CDR3 DNA reads TGTGCCACCAGTCGGGGGGGGCTAAATCACGAGCAGTACTTC. Protein: CATSRGGLNHEQYF.

The CDR3 DNA reads TGCGCCAGCAGCCAAGGCAGGGTTAGTGAGCAGTTCTTC. Translated, it gives CASSQGRVSEQFF. The rearrangement joins TRBV4-3 to TRBJ2-1; a weak D match, TRBD1 (5 bases). Trimming took off 1 base at V and 9 bases at J, with 10 bases between the two ends. Looked up from germline, CDR1 is LGHNA and CDR2 is YSLEER. This CDR3 spans 13 amino acids.

This clone has only a few counts. The CDR3, as DNA: TGTGCCTGGAGCGTCATCAACAGGGGCGCTAACTATGGCTACACCTTC. Translating gives CAWSVINRGANYGYTF. The chain links TRBV30 to TRBJ1-2; the match to TRBD1 covers 7 bases. V lost 3 bases, J lost 0 bases, and 10 bases stayed unmatched. The CDR3 length is 16 residues. Germline CDR1 GTSNPN, CDR2 SVGIG (reference sequence).

This sequence joins TRBV10-3 and TRBJ1-2, with a possible D match to TRBD1 (5 bases). The ends were cut back, 7 bases at V and 7 bases at J, with 16 bases in the middle. This CDR3 region has 13 residues. CDR1 is ENHRY, CDR2 SYGVKD, per germline. CDR3 residues: CAINPGRQGGYTF. CDR3 in DNA: TGTGCCATCAATCCAGGAAGGCAGGGTGGCTACACCTTC.

The V call is TRBV30, the J call TRBJ1-2; D gene uncertain. The CDR3 has 14 amino acids. Germline-derived CDR1 and CDR2 are GTSNPN and SVGIG (reference sequence). Trimming took off 0 bases at V and 4 bases at J, with 12 bases between the two ends. CDR3 bases: TGTGCCTGGAGTGTTAGCCGTTCTGGCTATGGCTACACCTTC. Translating gives CAWSVSRSGYGYTF.

This clone was observed once. This sequence joins TRBV7-2 and TRBJ1-4, with 7 positions matching TRBD1. This CDR3 has 14 residues. V dropped 3 bases and J dropped 3; count of bases not matched to a gene: 1. The germline CDR1 and CDR2 sequences are SGHTA and FQGNSA. CDR3 in amino acids: CASSFGTANEKLFF. The CDR3, as DNA: TGTGCCAGCAGCTTCGGGACAGCTAATGAAAAACTGTTTTTT.

J is TRBJ2-2 and V is TRBV5-1; 7 bases match TRBD1. CDR3 length equals 14 residues. The trim removed 4 bases at V and 3 bases at J, leaving 3 bases unmatched. CDR1 is SGHRS, CDR2 YFSETQ, per germline. CDR3 coding DNA: TGCGCCAGCAGCCCCACAGGGGACACCGGGGAGCTGTTTTTT. It translates to CASSPTGDTGELFF.

The V call is TRBV5-1, the J call TRBJ2-1, with 11 bases aligning to TRBD2. Germline CDR1 and CDR2: SGHRS and YFSETQ. V shed 2 bases, J shed 6 bases, and the junction held 7 bases outside the gene matches. CDR3 length: 16 residues. The CDR3 coding sequence is TGCGCCAGCAGCTTACTAGCGGGAGTAGCTCGCAATGAGCAGTTCTTC. Translating it yields CASSLLAGVARNEQFF.

The genes are TRBV6-5 and TRBJ2-3; 8 bases are a match to TRBD1. After removal of 2 bases from V and 1 base from J, the junction contained 5 bases not matched to a gene. The CDR3 contains 16 residues. CDR1 and CDR2 from the germline V gene are MNHEY and SVGAGI. CDR3 residues: CASSYGTGSRTDTQYF. CDR3 DNA sequence: TGTGCCAGCAGTTACGGGACAGGTTCCCGCACAGATACGCAGTATTTT.

The chain is built from TRBV2 and TRBJ2-1; D may be TRBD2 (6 bases). Germline-derived CDR1 and CDR2 are SNHLY and FYNNEI. V lost 6 bases, J lost 6 bases, and 18 bases lay in between. This CDR3 comprises 15 residues. The CDR3 spells CASSQSSAGLNEQFF. The CDR3 DNA follows: TGTGCCAGCAGCCAATCTAGCGCCGGACTCAATGAGCAGTTCTTC.

J is TRBJ2-2 and V is TRBV5-4; no clear D. V gave up 2 bases and J gave up 7 bases, with 12 bases separating them. This CDR3 contains 14 residues. Germline lookup yields CDR1 SGHNT and CDR2 YYREEE (reference sequence). Here the CDR3 reads CASSFSFSLGELFF. The CDR3 DNA reads as TGTGCCAGCAGCTTTTCTTTCTCACTCGGGGAGCTGTTTTTT.

In its sample, this clone ranks as medium-sized. The CDR3: CASSERVAGGYEQYF. CDR3 sequence (DNA): TGTGCCAGCAGTGAAAGGGTAGCGGGAGGCTACGAGCAGTACTTC. The chain employs TRBV6-1 and TRBJ2-7; TRBD2 matches at 10 bases. This CDR3 spans 15 amino acids. The V segment lost 2 bases and the J segment 3 bases; nucleotides outside the gene matches: 4. Germline V gives CDR1 MNHNS, CDR2 SASEGT.

The chain employs TRBV4-1 and TRBJ1-5, with 7 bases lining up with TRBD1. The trim removed 2 bases at V and 7 bases at J, leaving 5 bases unmatched. The CDR3 is 14 residues long. CDR1 and CDR2 from the germline V gene are MGHRA and YSYEKL. CDR3 in DNA: TGCGCCAGCAGCCAACCAGGGGGAAGCCAGCCCCAGCATTTT. It codes for CASSQPGGSQPQHF.

The chain links TRBV7-6 to TRBJ2-2; D gene ambiguous. The CDR3 is made up of 12 amino acids. Trimming stripped 6 bases from V and 5 bases from J, with 7 bases between. CDR1 SGHVS and CDR2 FNYEAQ come from the germline V gene. The DNA for the CDR3 is TGTGCCAGCAGACTTCCAACCGGGGAGCTGTTTTTT. It specifies CASRLPTGELFF.

V is TRBV7-9 and J is TRBJ2-3, with D perhaps matching TRBD2 (5 bases). CDR3 length: 13 residues. The V gene lost 2 bases and the J gene lost 6 bases, with 9 bases spanning the gap. The V gene's germline CDR1 is SEHNR and CDR2 FQNEAQ (reference sequence). The CDR3 sequence: CASSLLASDTQYF. The DNA for the CDR3 is TGTGCCAGCAGCTTATTGGCTAGCGATACGCAGTATTTT.

The rearrangement uses TRBV4-1 and TRBJ1-1; possibly TRBD1 for D (6 bases). This CDR3 comprises 16 residues. V was shortened by 3 bases and J by 6 bases, with 20 bases between the two germline ends. Germline V gene data show CDR1 as MGHRA and CDR2 as YSYEKL. CDR3 nucleotides: TGCGCCAGCAGCCACCAGAGGGGGGGTGCTAAGGCTGAAGCTTTCTTT. Its protein is CASSHQRGGAKAEAFF.